Presented here are 8 T cell receptor beta chains from one specimen sequenced in a study of beta chain features in type 1 diabetes. The study reverse transcribed the entire isolated RNA, so it sequenced expressed TCRB transcripts. The data were produced by immunoSEQ multiplex PCR, yet TCRdb's version contains in-frame clones alone and is incomplete. Among over 90,000 clones listed, about 26% were seen once. For these receptors, no antigen is known. Study-wide points: TCRB CDR3s from Type 1 diabetes patients were moderately but significantly shorter in all four CD4+ subsets.

The material sequenced was central memory CD4+ T cells from blood. These receptors came from a woman aged 18 to 35 with type 1 diabetes.

This clone turned up a few times. This rearrangement joins TRBV28 to TRBJ1-5; 9 bases fit TRBD1. CDR1 MDHEN and CDR2 SYDVKM come from the germline V gene. CDR3 length: 14 amino acids. The J segment lost 1 base and the V segment lost 11 bases, leaving 6 bases of the junction unmatched. The CDR3 spells CAAETGGSNQPQHF. The CDR3 bases are TGTGCCGCAGAAACAGGGGGCAGCAATCAGCCCCAGCATTTT.

This chain links TRBV4-1 with TRBJ2-1, with 11 bases identical to TRBD2. The CDR3 consists of 17 residues. Germline values: CDR1 MGHRA, CDR2 YSYEKL. V dropped 3 bases and J dropped 0; count of bases not matched to a gene: 4. CDR3 amino acids: CASSQGTSGGSYNEQFF. The CDR3 region has the DNA TGCGCCAGCAGCCAGGGGACTAGCGGTGGCTCCTACAATGAGCAGTTCTTC.

The CDR3 sequence is CAWSRSGMSTGELFF. The CDR3 DNA is TGTGCCTGGAGTCGAAGCGGAATGAGCACCGGGGAGCTGTTTTTT. This chain joins TRBV30 and TRBJ2-2; the D gene is possibly TRBD2 (5 bases). V was clipped by 2 bases and J by 4 bases, with 14 bases between them. Per germline, CDR1 GTSNPN and CDR2 SVGIG (reference sequence). CDR3 length: 15 residues.

This clone was counted a few times. This sample also contains other DNA sequences that code for the same CDR3. The chain recombines TRBV5-6 with TRBJ1-1; possible D gene TRBD1, 6 bases. V lost 4 bases to trimming and J lost 1 base, with 17 bases between them. Germline V gives CDR1 SGHDT, CDR2 YYEEEE. CDR3 length: 16 residues. In nucleotides, the CDR3 is TGTGCCAGCAGCCCGTTAGGACAGCGAGCGAACACTGAAGCTTTCTTT. Its translation: CASSPLGQRANTEAFF. Full variable domain (remainder filled in from reference TRBV5-6 and TRBJ1-1): DAGVTQSPTHLIKTRGQQVTLRCSPKSGHDTVSWYQQALGQGPQFIFQYYEEEERQRGNFPDRFSGHQFPNYSSELNVNALLLGDSALYLCASSPLGQRANTEAFFGQGTRLTVV.

This clone was observed a few times. V is TRBV28 and J is TRBJ2-7; D is unresolved. The CDR3 contains 11 residues. Trimming pared 8 bases from V and 0 bases from J, leaving 5 bases between. Germline V lookup: CDR1 MDHEN, CDR2 SYDVKM. CDR3 nucleotide sequence: TGTGCCAGCTCGGGCTCCTACGAGCAGTACTTC. This sequence encodes CASSGSYEQYF. The variable domain in full, with the rest retrieved from reference TRBV28 and TRBJ2-7, is DVKVTQSSRYLVKRTGEKVFLECVQDMDHENMFWYRQDPGLGLRLIYFSYDVKMKEKGDIPEGYSVSREKKERFSLILESASTNQTSMYLCASSGSYEQYFGPGTRLTVT.

The genes are TRBV18 and TRBJ2-1; 11 nucleotides match TRBD2. This CDR3 contains 14 residues. V lost 3 bases, J lost 9 bases, and 4 bases stayed unmatched. Germline V gene sequence: CDR1 KGHSH, CDR2 LQKENI. The CDR3 region is CASSPRLAGGEQFF. CDR3 nucleotide sequence: TGTGCCAGCTCACCGCGGCTAGCGGGAGGTGAGCAGTTCTTC.

V and J are TRBV9 and TRBJ2-1; a weak D match, TRBD2 (6 bases). V lost 0 bases and J lost 8, with 12 bases in between. Germline V CDR1 and CDR2: SGDLS, YYNGEE. The CDR3 is 14 amino acids. CDR3 residues: CASSVETSLYEQFF. In nucleotides, the CDR3 is TGTGCCAGCAGCGTAGAGACTAGTCTCTATGAGCAGTTCTTC.

The gene calls are TRBV28 and TRBJ2-7, with D possibly being TRBD1 (5 bases). Deletions cut 6 bases from V and 7 bases from J, with 19 bases between. This CDR3 has 14 residues. Germline CDR1 and CDR2: MDHEN and SYDVKM. Here the CDR3 reads CASSSTRQLWEQYF. CDR3 DNA: TGTGCCAGCAGCTCAACGCGACAGCTCTGGGAGCAGTACTTC.